The clone carrying this T cell receptor beta chain showed up just a few times. Germline CDR1 is DFQATT and CDR2 is SNEGSKA (reference sequence). V trimming: 5 bases; J trimming: 4 bases; junction bases outside the gene matches: 19. The CDR3 sequence is 18 residues long. TCRdb re-called the PCR reads with MiXCR, one entry per CDR3 protein. Of 65,000 or so distinct CDR3 sequences listed, approximately 17% were seen once; the top ten hold 1.5% to 1.8%. The data were taken from a study of molecular identifiers for immune sequencing clone quantification. The TCR comes from a human donor in good health. Some libraries in this study had Jurkat cell RNA spiked in. The sample consisted of naive CD8+ T cells from blood, with Jurkat cell RNA spiked in. Subset noted: FACS-sorted CD8+CD4-CCR7+CD45RA+ naive T cells. The V gene is TRBV20-1, the J gene TRBJ2-2; 7 bases map to TRBD1. The CDR3 spells CSAFDGTDPISSTGELFF. In nucleotides, the CDR3 is TGCAGTGCTTTCGACGGGACAGATCCTATATCGAGCACCGGGGAGCTGTTTTTT.